What follows are 17 T cell receptor beta chains derived from one specimen sequenced in a study of T cell repertoires in cytomegalovirus infection. In TCRdb, the reads were re-called with MiXCR into one record per CDR3 protein. The table lists about 890,000 distinct CDR3 sequences, approximately 31% of them singletons. These receptors have no known antigen. Sequences were derived from cultured CD8+ T cells from PBMCs, sampled from culture after CMV antigen stimulation. All receptors derive from a human donor in good health (CMV status not recorded). Some clones in this sample may be carry-over from other donors' samples.

This clonotype has a handful of counts. The chain employs TRBV7-9 and TRBJ2-2; D tentatively reads TRBD1 or TRBD2 (5 bases each). CDR3 length: 16 residues. CDR1 SEHNR and CDR2 FQNEAQ come from the germline V gene (reference sequence). Trimming removed 11 bases at V and 3 bases at J, with 22 bases between. CDR3 loop: CAALGEGQGYTGELFF. CDR3 DNA sequence: TGTGCCGCTCTTGGAGAGGGCCAGGGATACACCGGGGAGCTGTTTTTT.

This clonotype came up a few times. This chain links TRBV12-3 or TRBV12-4 with TRBJ2-2, with D unresolved. CDR3 size: 13 residues. With 7 bases removed from V and 3 bases from J, the gap between germline ends came to 9 bases. The CDR3 reads CASKLYDTGELFF. CDR3 in DNA: TGTGCCAGCAAGCTTTACGACACCGGGGAGCTGTTTTTT.

This chain uses TRBV12-3 or TRBV12-4 with TRBJ1-3, with unresolved D. This CDR3 is built from 14 residues. V dropped 8 bases and J dropped 0 bases, with 11 bases sitting between them. The CDR3: CASGEGNSGNTIYF. DNA of the CDR3: TGTGCCAGCGGGGAGGGAAACTCTGGAAACACCATATATTTT.

This rearrangement joins TRBV24-1 to TRBJ2-2; TRBD2 might be the D (6 bases). Germline values: CDR1 KGHDR, CDR2 SFDVKD. Trimming shortened V by 7 bases and J by 3 bases, and 11 bases separated the two germline ends. This CDR3 contains 14 residues. Here the CDR3 reads CATRPSGYTGELFF. The CDR3 bases are TGTGCCACCAGGCCGAGCGGGTACACCGGGGAGCTGTTTTTT.

In DNA form, the CDR3 reads TGTGCCAGCAGCGACGGAATTTACACTGAAGCTTTCTTT. Translating gives CASSDGIYTEAFF. The chain is built from TRBV12-3 or TRBV12-4 and TRBJ1-1; the D is unclear. This CDR3 is 13 amino acids long. V lost 6 bases and J 3 bases, leaving 11 bases between the germline ends.

This chain uses TRBV4-1 with TRBJ2-3; D gene uncertain. In germline, CDR1 is MGHRA, CDR2 YSYEKL. The V gene lost 0 bases and the J gene lost 3 bases, with 13 bases spanning the gap. The CDR3 is 16 residues long. For the CDR3, the DNA is TGCGCCAGCAGCCAAGAGGGCCCCGTTCGGACAGATACGCAGTATTTT. It specifies CASSQEGPVRTDTQYF.

The CDR3: CASSYKSDTEAFF. CDR3 nucleotides: TGTGCCAGCAGTTACAAGTCAGACACTGAAGCTTTCTTT. The chain recombines TRBV6-5 with TRBJ1-1; D gene uncertain. Germline V gene sequence: CDR1 MNHEY, CDR2 SVGAGI. The CDR3 has 13 amino acids. V shed 2 bases and J shed 3 bases, with 7 bases lying between them.

This clonotype was found many times. The chain employs TRBV7-8 and TRBJ1-6; TRBD1 matches 8 bases. V shed 3 bases and J 7 bases; nucleotides not matched to a gene: 8. This CDR3 has 16 residues. Germline V CDR1 and CDR2: SGHVS, FQNEAQ. The CDR3 region is CASSLKLDRANSPLHF. CDR3 in DNA: TGTGCCAGCAGCTTGAAACTGGACAGGGCCAATTCACCCCTCCACTTT.

V and J are TRBV19 and TRBJ1-1; no reliable D call. This CDR3 is built from 12 residues. Germline-derived CDR1 and CDR2 are LNHDA and SQIVND (reference sequence). V was clipped by 7 bases and J by 4 bases, with 10 bases between them. The CDR3 region is CASMWWTTEAFF. The CDR3 DNA is TGTGCCAGTATGTGGTGGACCACTGAAGCTTTCTTT.

This chain links TRBV12-3 or TRBV12-4 with TRBJ1-1; D gene unclear. The CDR3 is 12 amino acids. V was clipped by 6 bases and J by 4 bases, with 9 bases between them. The CDR3 sequence: CASRSPATEAFF. As DNA, the CDR3 is TGTGCCAGCAGATCGCCAGCCACTGAAGCTTTCTTT.

This clonotype was observed a handful of times. The gene calls are TRBV20-1 and TRBJ2-1; D possibly uses TRBD1 or TRBD2 (5 bases each). This CDR3 has 18 residues. V was pared by 0 bases and J by 0 bases, with 18 bases between. Germline CDR1 is DFQATT and CDR2 is SNEGSKA (reference sequence). CDR3 nucleotides: TGCAGTGCTAGAGATGGGAGAACAGGATCACACTCCTACAATGAGCAGTTCTTC. This encodes CSARDGRTGSHSYNEQFF.

The gene calls are TRBV12-3 or TRBV12-4 and TRBJ1-5; TRBD1 is a possible D gene (6 bases). This CDR3 has 13 residues. V lost 6 bases to trimming and J lost 6 bases, with 12 bases between them. CDR3 bases: TGTGCCAGCAGCTTCCTCAGGGGTCAGCCCCAGCATTTT. It encodes CASSFLRGQPQHF.

A note on this clonotype: Given a much more abundant clone one base away, this may be a read error. V usage is TRBV6-6 and J usage is TRBJ2-7; D assignment may be TRBD1 or TRBD2 (5 bases each). Trimming pared 4 bases from V and 3 bases from J, leaving 13 bases between. Germline V lookup: CDR1 MNHNY, CDR2 SVGAGI (reference sequence). The CDR3 runs to 14 residues. CDR3 region: CASSFPGANYEQYF. The CDR3 DNA sequence: TGTGCCAGCAGTTTCCCCGGGGCCAACTACGAGCAGTACTTC.

A word on this clonotype: One end of the junction does not line up with germline, which may come from a read error. The rearrangement joins TRBV9 to TRBJ2-1; TRBD2 matches 10 bases. CDR1 and CDR2 from the germline V gene are SGDLS and YYNGEE. The CDR3 contains 16 residues. CDR3 in amino acids: CASSVGTSGTYNKQFF. The CDR3 DNA sequence: TGTGCCAGCAGCGTAGGGACTAGCGGCACCTACAATAAGCAGTTCTTC.

This clonotype was found a few times. The J gene is TRBJ1-1, the V gene TRBV11-1; D possibly corresponds to TRBD1 (6 bases). Germline values: CDR1 SGHAT, CDR2 FQDESV (reference sequence). V was shortened by 5 bases and J by 2 bases, with 18 bases between the two germline ends. CDR3 length: 16 residues. CDR3 coding DNA: TGTGCCAGCAGCCTAGGGGGGGCGCGGCAAAACACTGAAGCTTTCTTT. It encodes CASSLGGARQNTEAFF.

In this sample, this clonotype turned up a few times. The rearrangement joins TRBV7-9 to TRBJ2-3; possibly TRBD1 for D (6 bases). V dropped 3 bases and J dropped 5 bases, with 12 bases sitting between them. In germline, CDR1 is SEHNR, CDR2 FQNEAQ (reference sequence). The length of the CDR3 is 14 residues. The CDR3, as DNA: TGTGCCAGCAGCTTCCCAGGGGTCAGAGATACGCAGTATTTT. It specifies CASSFPGVRDTQYF.

Regarding this clonotype: With a much larger clone just one base away, this may be a read error. The final CDR3 position lacks the conserved phenylalanine or tryptophan, pointing to a likely read error. CDR3 nucleotides: TGTGCCAGCAGCTTAGACAGGGGAGCAACTAATGAAAAACTGTTTTCT. Amino acids: CASSLDRGATNEKLFS. The V call is TRBV7-2, the J call TRBJ1-4, with 7 bases that match TRBD1. Germline V gives CDR1 SGHTA, CDR2 FQGNSA. J lost 0 bases, V lost 1 base, and 2 bases had no gene match. The CDR3 contains 16 residues.